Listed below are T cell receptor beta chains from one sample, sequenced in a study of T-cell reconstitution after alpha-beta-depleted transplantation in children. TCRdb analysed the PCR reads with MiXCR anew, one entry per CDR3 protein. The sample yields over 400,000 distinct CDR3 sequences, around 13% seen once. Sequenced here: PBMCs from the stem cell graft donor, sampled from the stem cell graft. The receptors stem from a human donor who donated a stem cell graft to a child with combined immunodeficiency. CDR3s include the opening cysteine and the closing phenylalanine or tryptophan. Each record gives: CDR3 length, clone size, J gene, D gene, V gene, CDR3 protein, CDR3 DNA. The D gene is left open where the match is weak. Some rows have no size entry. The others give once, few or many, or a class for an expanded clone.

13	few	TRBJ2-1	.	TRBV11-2	CASSLRRGYEQFF	TGTGCCAGCAGCCTTAGACGTGGCTATGAGCAGTTCTTC
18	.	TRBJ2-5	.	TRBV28	CASSFSPGVWAPQETQYF	TGTGCCAGCAGTTTCTCCCCGGGGGTTTGGGCCCCCCAAGAGACCCAGTACTTC
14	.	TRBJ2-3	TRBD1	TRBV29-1	CSAADRGHIDTQYF	TGCAGCGCAGCGGACAGGGGGCATATAGATACGCAGTATTTT
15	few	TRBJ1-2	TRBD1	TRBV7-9	CASSLATGGNYGYTF	TGTGCCAGCAGCTTAGCGACAGGGGGGAACTATGGCTACACCTTC
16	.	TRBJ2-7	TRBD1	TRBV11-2	CASSLRTGEHSYEQYF	TGTGCCAGCAGCTTGCGGACAGGGGAACATTCCTACGAGCAGTACTTC
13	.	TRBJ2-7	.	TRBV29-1	CSVVVYNSYEQYF	TGCAGCGTTGTTGTATACAACTCCTACGAGCAGTACTTC
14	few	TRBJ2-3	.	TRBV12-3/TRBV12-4	CAIGASTVTDTQYF	TGTGCCATCGGGGCCAGCACTGTCACAGATACGCAGTATTTT
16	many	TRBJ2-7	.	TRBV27	CASSLLFGRASYEQYF	TGTGCCAGCAGTTTATTGTTCGGCAGGGCATCCTACGAGCAGTACTTC
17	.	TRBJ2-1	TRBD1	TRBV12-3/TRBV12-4	CASSTPPGTGAYNEQFF	TGTGCCAGCAGCACCCCCCCCGGGACAGGGGCCTACAATGAGCAGTTCTTC
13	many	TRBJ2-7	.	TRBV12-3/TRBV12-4	CASSLAISYEQYF	TGTGCCAGCAGTTTAGCAATCTCCTACGAGCAGTACTTC
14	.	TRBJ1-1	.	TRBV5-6	CASSPDTRTLGAFF	TGTGCCAGCAGCCCGGACACTAGGACACTTGGAGCTTTCTTT
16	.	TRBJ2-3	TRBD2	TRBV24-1	CATSDPTSGKTDTQYF	TGTGCCACCAGTGATCCCACTAGCGGGAAGACAGATACGCAGTATTTT
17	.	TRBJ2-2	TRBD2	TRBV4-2	CASSQGRTSGRTGELFF	TGTGCCAGCAGCCAAGGTCGGACTAGCGGGAGGACCGGGGAGCTGTTTTTT
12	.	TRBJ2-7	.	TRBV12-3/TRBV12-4	CASTLGRYEQYF	TGTGCCAGCACCTTAGGACGCTACGAGCAGTACTTC
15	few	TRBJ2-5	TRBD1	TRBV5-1	CASSSPEGAGETQYF	TGCGCCAGCAGCTCGCCTGAGGGGGCGGGAGAGACCCAGTACTTC
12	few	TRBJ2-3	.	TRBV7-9	CASRWGTDTQYF	TGTGCCAGCAGATGGGGCACAGATACGCAGTATTTT
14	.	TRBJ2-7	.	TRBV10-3	CAISESGEIYEQYF	TGTGCCATCAGTGAGTCAGGGGAGATCTACGAGCAGTACTTC
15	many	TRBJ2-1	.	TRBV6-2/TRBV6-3	CASIDAGQSYNEQFF	TGTGCCAGCATCGACGCGGGACAGTCCTACAATGAGCAGTTCTTC
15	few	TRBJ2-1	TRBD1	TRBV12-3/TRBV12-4	CASTDRDRPYNEQFF	TGTGCCAGCACCGACCGGGACAGGCCCTACAATGAGCAGTTCTTC
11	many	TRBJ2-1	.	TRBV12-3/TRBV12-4	CASSFSRQRFF	TGTGCCAGCAGTTTCTCTAGGCAACGGTTCTTC
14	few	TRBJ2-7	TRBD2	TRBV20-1	CSARDVGLTYEQYF	TGCAGTGCTAGAGACGTGGGACTAACCTACGAGCAGTACTTC
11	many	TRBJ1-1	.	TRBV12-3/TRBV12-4	CASSPGAEAFF	TGTGCCAGCAGCCCCGGGGCTGAAGCTTTCTTT
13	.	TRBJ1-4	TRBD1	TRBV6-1	CASRDRGREKLFF	TGTGCCAGCCGGGACAGGGGGCGAGAAAAACTGTTTTTT
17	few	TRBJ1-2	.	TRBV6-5	CASNSIPPGRSNYGYTF	TGTGCCAGCAACTCAATTCCCCCCGGACGGAGCAACTATGGCTACACCTTC
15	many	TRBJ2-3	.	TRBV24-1	CATSDLFRDIHRQYF	TGTGCCACCAGTGATTTGTTTCGGGACATCCATCGGCAGTATTTT
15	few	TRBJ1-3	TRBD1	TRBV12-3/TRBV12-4	CASRKTGTSGNTIYF	TGTGCCAGCAGAAAGACAGGGACCTCTGGAAACACCATATATTTT
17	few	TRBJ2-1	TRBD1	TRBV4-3	CASSPQPGQLGSNEQFF	TGCGCCAGCAGCCCTCAACCGGGACAGTTGGGAAGCAATGAGCAGTTCTTC
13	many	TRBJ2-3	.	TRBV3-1	CASSQDGGNTQYF	TGTGCCAGCAGCCAAGACGGGGGAAATACGCAGTATTTT
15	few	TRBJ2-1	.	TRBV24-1	CATSTGTAYYNEQFF	TGTGCCACCAGTACCGGGACGGCATACTACAATGAGCAGTTCTTC
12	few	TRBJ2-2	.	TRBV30	CAWKGGDLELFF	TGTGCCTGGAAGGGCGGGGACCTGGAGCTGTTTTTT
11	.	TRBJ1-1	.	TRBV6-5	CASTGATEAFF	TGTGCCAGCACCGGAGCCACTGAAGCTTTCTTT
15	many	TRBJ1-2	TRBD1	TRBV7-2	CASSLTGGASYGYTF	TGTGCCAGCAGCTTGACAGGGGGGGCGTCCTATGGCTACACCTTC
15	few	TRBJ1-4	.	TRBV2	CASSPSGAQNEKLFF	TGTGCCAGCAGTCCTTCAGGGGCCCAAAATGAAAAACTGTTTTTT
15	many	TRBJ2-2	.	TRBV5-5	CASSFWTPSTGELFF	TGTGCCAGCAGCTTCTGGACACCAAGTACCGGGGAGCTGTTTTTT
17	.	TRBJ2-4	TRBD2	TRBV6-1	CASSQLSAGAVKNIQYF	TGTGCCAGCAGTCAGCTCTCAGCGGGGGCCGTCAAAAACATTCAGTACTTC
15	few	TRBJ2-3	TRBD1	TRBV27	CATRGRGKGTDTQYF	TGTGCCACAAGGGGCAGGGGGAAAGGGACAGATACGCAGTATTTT
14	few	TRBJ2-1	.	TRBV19	CASSIGRVHNEQFF	TGTGCCAGTAGTATAGGGAGGGTACACAATGAGCAGTTCTTC
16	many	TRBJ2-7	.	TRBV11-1	CASSLVQGLHSYEQYF	TGTGCCAGCAGCTTAGTGCAGGGCCTACACTCCTACGAGCAGTACTTC
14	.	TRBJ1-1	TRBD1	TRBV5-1	CASSPQGDVAEAFF	TGCGCCAGCAGCCCGCAGGGGGATGTGGCTGAAGCTTTCTTT
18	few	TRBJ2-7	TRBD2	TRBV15	CATSREGAGAGGSYEQYF	TGTGCCACCAGCAGAGAGGGTGCCGGCGCGGGGGGATCCTACGAGCAGTACTTC
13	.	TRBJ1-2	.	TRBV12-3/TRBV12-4	CASSFQAADGYTF	TGTGCCAGCAGTTTTCAGGCAGCCGATGGCTACACCTTC
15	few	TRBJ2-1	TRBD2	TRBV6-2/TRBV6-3	CASNPSSGDWNEQFF	TGTGCCAGTAACCCCTCTAGCGGGGATTGGAATGAGCAGTTCTTC